The rows below give T cell receptor beta chains drawn from one sample of a study of T-cell reconstitution after alpha-beta-depleted transplantation in children. MiXCR was run by TCRdb on the PCR reads, yielding one entry per CDR3 protein. The sample comprises tens of thousands of distinct CDR3 sequences, about 40% of which are singletons, and around 98% rests with the top ten. The sequences come from PBMCs, mostly from graft donor cells, collected 360 days after TCRalphabeta/CD19-depleted stem cell transplant. The receptor set was obtained from a male patient between 5 and 17 years old who had a stem cell transplant for acute lymphoblastic leukemia, so the T cells may come from the graft donor. The CDR3 runs from the conserved cysteine through the conserved F or W. A D gene is named only where the DNA matches it firmly. The listing skips clone size in some rows; elsewhere it reads once, few, many or a size class.

D gene,clone size,V gene,J gene,CDR3 DNA,CDR3 protein
.,.,TRBV12-3/TRBV12-4,TRBJ1-1,TGTGCCAGCAGTTTAGCGAACCCGGTTATGAACACTGAAGCTTTCTTT,CASSLANPVMNTEAFF
.,.,TRBV5-6,TRBJ2-2,TGTGCCAGCAAAACCGGGAAGGCGAACACCGGGGAGCTGTTTTTT,CASKTGKANTGELFF
TRBD1,.,TRBV7-6,TRBJ2-5,TGTGCCAGCAGCTTAGCGTGGACAGGGGGCCAAGAGACCCAGTACTTC,CASSLAWTGGQETQYF
.,few,TRBV9,TRBJ2-2,TGTGCCAGCAGCCCCGGCCGGGAGCTGTTTTTT,CASSPGRELFF
TRBD2,.,TRBV10-3,TRBJ2-7,TGTGCCATCAGTGAGTCACTGGGGGGGAACTACGAGCAGTACTTC,CAISESLGGNYEQYF
.,.,TRBV27,TRBJ2-3,TGTGCCAGCAGTCAGCCACCGAATACGCAGTATTTT,CASSQPPNTQYF
TRBD2,.,TRBV4-3,TRBJ2-1,TGCGCCAGCAGCCAAGACGCTCCTAGCGGGGTAGATGAGCAGTTCTTC,CASSQDAPSGVDEQFF
TRBD2,few,TRBV20-1,TRBJ2-1,TGCAGTGCTAGAGGGTCTAGCGGTAGCTCCTACAATGAGCAGTTCTTC,CSARGSSGSSYNEQFF
TRBD2,.,TRBV29-1,TRBJ2-3,TGCAGCGTTGGCGGGAGGACGTCAGATACGCAGTATTTT,CSVGGRTSDTQYF
TRBD1,.,TRBV6-1,TRBJ2-2,TGTGCCAGCAGCCGGGACAGGGTGAACACCGGGGAGCTGTTTTTT,CASSRDRVNTGELFF
TRBD2,.,TRBV10-3,TRBJ2-1,TGTGCCATCAGTTGGACTAGCGGGGCATCCAACAATGAGCAGTTCTTC,CAISWTSGASNNEQFF
.,.,TRBV6-5,TRBJ2-5,TGTGCCAGTCGGGACATCCAAGAGACCCAGTACTTC,CASRDIQETQYF
.,once,TRBV20-1,TRBJ2-5,TGCAGTGCTTCTACTGAGAAAGAGACCCAGTACTTC,CSASTEKETQYF
TRBD1,few,TRBV4-1,TRBJ1-5,TGCGCCAGCAGCCAAAACAGGGGCACTCAGCCCCAGCATTTT,CASSQNRGTQPQHF
TRBD2,.,TRBV9,TRBJ2-4,TGTGCCAGCAGCGGTCCCGCGGGAGAGGGGAACATTCAGTACTTC,CASSGPAGEGNIQYF
.,.,TRBV2,TRBJ1-3,TGTGCCAGCAGTGAAGCCCCCCGGACAGCGTCCGGAAACACCATATATTTT,CASSEAPRTASGNTIYF
.,.,TRBV27,TRBJ1-5,TGTGCCAGCAGTTTGGTGGGGCGAAATCAGCCCCAGCATTTT,CASSLVGRNQPQHF
.,.,TRBV7-9,TRBJ2-2,TGTGCCAGCAGCGGCATCACCGGGGAGCTGTTTTTT,CASSGITGELFF
TRBD1,few,TRBV6-5,TRBJ1-2,TGTGCCAGCAGTTATGCCGGGACAGGGGGCGATGGCTACACCTTC,CASSYAGTGGDGYTF
.,.,TRBV5-1,TRBJ1-1,TGCGCCAGCAGCTTGGCGGACACTGAAGCTTTCTTT,CASSLADTEAFF
TRBD2,many,TRBV10-3,TRBJ2-3,TGTGCCATCAGTTTCGTGATAGCGGGGCCCCGCACAGATACGCAGTATTTT,CAISFVIAGPRTDTQYF
.,.,TRBV5-5,TRBJ1-1,TGTGCCAGCAGCTTGGAACCCGGCACTGAAGCTTTCTTT,CASSLEPGTEAFF
TRBD1,few,TRBV9,TRBJ1-1,TGTGCCAGCAGCGCCTCCGGGACAGCGTCCGCTGAAGCTTTCTTT,CASSASGTASAEAFF
TRBD2,.,TRBV7-2,TRBJ2-5,TGTGCCAGCAGCCCCCGGTGGCTAGCGGGACGAGAGACCCAGTACTTC,CASSPRWLAGRETQYF
.,few,TRBV5-1,TRBJ2-1,TGCGCCAGCAGCCTACCCCGGGGCGGGTGGTCCTCCTACAATGAGCAGTTCTTC,CASSLPRGGWSSYNEQFF
.,.,TRBV6-6,TRBJ2-7,TGTGCCAGCAGTTCGACAGGAGTTTACGAGCAGTACTTC,CASSSTGVYEQYF
.,.,TRBV12-3/TRBV12-4,TRBJ2-2,TGTGCCAGCAGACAGGGAAGTACCGGGGAGCTGTTTTTT,CASRQGSTGELFF
TRBD2,few,TRBV11-2,TRBJ2-5,TGTGCCAGCAGCTTAGTTCTAGCGGGGGGACACCAAGAGACCCAGTACTTC,CASSLVLAGGHQETQYF
.,few,TRBV9,TRBJ2-7,TGTGCCAGTAAATCCGATGCGGGGGAGCAGTACTTC,CASKSDAGEQYF
.,.,TRBV9,TRBJ2-7,TGTGCCAGCAGCGTAGAGGTAATTCCCACCTACGAGCAGTACTTC,CASSVEVIPTYEQYF
.,few,TRBV7-9,TRBJ2-3,TGTGCCAGCAGGGTGGCAGCAGAGACAGATACGCAGTATTTT,CASRVAAETDTQYF
.,few,TRBV20-1,TRBJ2-5,TGCAGTGCTACCCTCGAGGGGGAGGGCGAGACCCAGTACTTC,CSATLEGEGETQYF
TRBD1,.,TRBV19,TRBJ2-7,TGTGCCAGTAGTTCACCGGGACAGGGGGACCTAAGCTCCTACGAGCAGTACTTC,CASSSPGQGDLSSYEQYF
TRBD2,.,TRBV20-1,TRBJ2-1,TGCAGTGCCGTTCATGCGGGGGGGCCATACAATGAGCAGTTCTTC,CSAVHAGGPYNEQFF
.,.,TRBV28,TRBJ2-1,TGTGCCAGCAGGCCCTCTCCCGGGAGTTCCAGAGACGAGCAGTTCTTC,CASRPSPGSSRDEQFF
TRBD2,.,TRBV10-2,TRBJ2-5,TGCGCCAGCAAGGATCGCGGGAGCCACCAAGAGACCCAGTACTTC,CASKDRGSHQETQYF
TRBD1,.,TRBV12-3/TRBV12-4,TRBJ1-2,TGTGCCAGCAGTCCAGACAGGGGGAGCTCCCTTTTGCTATATGGCTACACCTTC,CASSPDRGSSLLLYGYTF
.,few,TRBV28,TRBJ2-1,TGTGCCAGCATTTCCTTGAACTCCTACTCCTACAATGAGCAGTTCTTC,CASISLNSYSYNEQFF
.,.,TRBV29-1,TRBJ2-7,TGCAGCGCGAGCGGGTCCCTCTCCTACGAGCAGTACTTC,CSASGSLSYEQYF
.,.,TRBV7-7,TRBJ2-5,TGTGCTAGCAGCTTCTCTTTTATGACGGAGACCCAGTACTTC,CASSFSFMTETQYF
.,few,TRBV10-3,TRBJ2-2,TGTGCCATCAGTCCTACCATGGACGGCACCGGGGAGCTGTTTTTT,CAISPTMDGTGELFF
.,.,TRBV27,TRBJ1-1,TGTGCCAGCAGTTTTGGCAGGGTCACTGAAGCTTTCTTT,CASSFGRVTEAFF
TRBD1,once,TRBV27,TRBJ2-7,TGTGCCAGCGCCACCAGGCAGGGGGTGATGTACGAGCAGTACTTC,CASATRQGVMYEQYF
TRBD2,few,TRBV11-2,TRBJ2-3,TGTGCCAGCAGCCCCCACCTCCTAGCGGGAGTCGGGGATACGCAGTATTTT,CASSPHLLAGVGDTQYF
TRBD1,few,TRBV20-1,TRBJ1-1,TGCAGTGCTAGGGGGACAGCCCTGAACACTGAAGCTTTCTTT,CSARGTALNTEAFF
TRBD1,few,TRBV5-1,TRBJ2-1,TGCGCCAGCAGCGAGGGGACAGGTTCCTACAATGAGCAGTTCTTC,CASSEGTGSYNEQFF
TRBD2,.,TRBV24-1,TRBJ2-1,TGTGCCACCAGTGATTCCTATGGCCCTTTAGCGGGAGGTCTGTACAATGAGCAGTTCTTC,CATSDSYGPLAGGLYNEQFF
.,many,TRBV3-1,TRBJ2-7,TGTGCCAGCAGTACAGGTCGCGAGCAGTACTTC,CASSTGREQYF